These 25 T cell receptor beta chains share one sample of origin, sequenced in a study of blood T cell repertoires in COVID-19. The table came from immunoSEQ multiplex PCR; TCRdb's copy has only in-frame clones and leaves some out. Among 90,000 or so clones, around 91% were seen once, and the ten largest hold about 6.3%. Sequencing was performed on peripheral blood. Every receptor here comes from a man aged 18 to 29 with COVID-19, enrolled during active disease.

The V call is TRBV14, the J call TRBJ2-1, with 12 bases aligning to TRBD2. CDR1 is SGHDN, CDR2 FVKESK, per germline. The CDR3 extends over 19 amino acids. The V segment lost 8 bases and the J segment 5 bases; nucleotides outside the gene matches: 19. In nucleotides, the CDR3 is TGTGCCAGCTCTGTGCGGCTAGCGGGAGGGCCTAGCCCAGACAATGAGCAGTTCTTC. The encoded protein is CASSVRLAGGPSPDNEQFF.

This clone was seen only once. The chain employs TRBV11-2 and TRBJ2-7, with D possibly being TRBD1 (5 bases). Deletions cut 0 bases from V and 5 bases from J, with 14 bases between. The CDR3 has 15 amino acids. CDR1 is SGHAT and CDR2 is FQNNGV in the germline V gene. The CDR3 DNA reads as TGTGCCAGCAGCTTAGATCAAAGTAGCAGGGACGAGCAGTACTTC. Its protein is CASSLDQSSRDEQYF. The full variable domain, its missing parts supplied by reference TRBV11-2 and TRBJ2-7, is EAGVAQSPRYKIIEKRQSVAFWCNPISGHATLYWYQQILGQGPKLLIQFQNNGVVDDSQLPKDRFSAERLKGVDSTLKIQPAKLEDSAVYLCASSLDQSSRDEQYFGPGTRLTVT.

The V gene is TRBV19, the J gene TRBJ2-7; perhaps TRBD1 as D (6 bases). The length of the CDR3 is 14 residues. The germline V gene has CDR1 LNHDA and CDR2 SQIVND (reference sequence). Trimming took 3 bases from V and 2 from J, leaving 11 bases between them. Here the CDR3 DNA reads TGTGCCAGTAGTATGGGGGCAGGGGCCTACGAGCAGTACTTC. Amino acids: CASSMGAGAYEQYF.

Note on this clone: This same CDR3 is encoded by further DNA sequences in the sample. The genes are TRBV5-1 and TRBJ1-1, with 7 positions matching TRBD1. In germline, CDR1 is SGHRS, CDR2 YFSETQ. CDR3 length: 14 residues. V shed 3 bases, J shed 5 bases, and the junction held 7 bases outside the gene matches. CDR3 sequence: CASSSQGGGTEAFF. In DNA form, the CDR3 reads TGCGCCAGCAGCTCTCAAGGGGGCGGGACTGAAGCTTTCTTT.

The V call is TRBV6-6, the J call TRBJ1-5; D may be TRBD1 (5 bases). With 2 bases removed from V and 5 bases from J, the gap between germline ends came to 13 bases. Germline V gives CDR1 MNHNY, CDR2 SVGAGI (reference sequence). The CDR3 runs to 15 residues. The CDR3 DNA reads TGTGCCAGCAGTTACGTCCGGCAGGGTGATCAGCCCCAGCATTTT. Protein sequence: CASSYVRQGDQPQHF.

The J gene is TRBJ2-1, the V gene TRBV4-1, with 9 bases identical to TRBD1. J was trimmed by 1 base and V by 4 bases; bases with no gene match: 2. This CDR3 has 15 residues. CDR1 is MGHRA and CDR2 is YSYEKL in the germline V gene. The CDR3 loop reads CASSLGQGSYNEQFF. Here the CDR3 DNA reads TGCGCCAGCAGCCTGGGACAGGGTTCCTACAATGAGCAGTTCTTC.

V usage is TRBV30 and J usage is TRBJ2-7, with 9 positions matching TRBD1. V gave up 3 bases and J gave up 3 bases; unmatched junction bases: 3. The CDR3 contains 13 residues. CDR1 GTSNPN and CDR2 SVGIG come from the germline V gene (reference sequence). This CDR3 is CAWRDRGGYEQYF. The CDR3 bases are TGTGCCTGGAGAGACAGGGGGGGCTACGAGCAGTACTTC.

The chain links TRBV19 to TRBJ1-6; 7 bases are a match to TRBD1. This CDR3 contains 14 residues. Germline CDR1 and CDR2: LNHDA and SQIVND (reference sequence). The junction had 11 bases not matched to a gene; V was cut back by 9 bases and J by 9 bases. The CDR3 nucleotides read TGTGCCAGCCGTACAGGGGATGAAAGTTCACCCCTCCACTTT. Translating gives CASRTGDESSPLHF.

This chain connects TRBV4-2 to TRBJ2-1, with TRBD2 matching 8 bases. CDR1 LGHNA and CDR2 YNFKEQ come from the germline V gene. After removal of 0 bases from V and 10 bases from J, the junction contained 11 bases not matched to a gene. The CDR3 has 16 amino acids. CDR3: CASSQDPGLEVGEQFF. The CDR3 DNA follows: TGTGCCAGCAGCCAAGACCCGGGACTAGAGGTAGGCGAGCAGTTCTTC.

The V call is TRBV7-2, the J call TRBJ2-5; a weak D match, TRBD2 (5 bases). There are 15 residues in the CDR3. V lost 1 base and J lost 0, with 9 bases in between. Germline V gene sequence: CDR1 SGHTA, CDR2 FQGNSA. The DNA of the CDR3 is TGTGCCAGCAGCTTAGTCGGTAGCGACCAAGAGACCCAGTACTTC. Its translation is CASSLVGSDQETQYF.

The rearrangement joins TRBV4-3 to TRBJ1-2; TRBD1 is a possible D gene (5 bases). This CDR3 region has 15 residues. The germline V gene encodes CDR1 LGHNA and CDR2 YSLEER. Between the trimmed V and J ends, which lost 3 bases and 4 bases, there was a span of 15 bases. CDR3 amino acids: CASSQLGQGTYGYTF. CDR3 nucleotides: TGCGCCAGCAGCCAGTTGGGGCAGGGCACCTATGGCTACACCTTC.

This chain uses TRBV19 with TRBJ1-5; 8 bases map to TRBD1. Germline V gene data show CDR1 as LNHDA and CDR2 as SQIVND (reference sequence). The CDR3 loop spans 15 amino acids. The J segment lost 7 bases and the V segment lost 5 bases, leaving 10 bases of the junction unmatched. This chain's CDR3 is CASSLDRVGVQPQHF. The CDR3 DNA is TGTGCCAGTAGTTTGGACAGGGTCGGCGTCCAGCCCCAGCATTTT.

The V gene is TRBV3-1 (or the pseudogene TRBV3-2), the J gene TRBJ2-2, with D unresolved. Trimming cost V 4 bases and J 0 bases, with 9 bases left between them. This CDR3 region has 15 residues. CDR1 and CDR2 from the germline V gene are LGHDT and YNNKEL (reference sequence). CDR3 nucleotide sequence: TGTGCCAGCAGCCCGCTGAGGACGAACACCGGGGAGCTGTTTTTT. Amino acid sequence: CASSPLRTNTGELFF.

This clone was seen only once. The rearrangement uses TRBV7-9 and TRBJ2-7; TRBD1 matches 7 bases. CDR1 is SEHNR, CDR2 FQNEAQ, per germline (reference sequence). This CDR3 has 13 amino acids. V dropped 6 bases and J dropped 0; count of bases not matched to a gene: 2. CDR3 in DNA: TGTGCCAGCAGTGGGGACAGCTCCTACGAGCAGTACTTC. Translated: CASSGDSSYEQYF.

The gene calls are TRBV7-8 and TRBJ2-7; D is perhaps TRBD1 (5 bases). Trimming shortened V by 3 bases and J by 4 bases, and 10 bases separated the two germline ends. The V gene's germline CDR1 is SGHVS and CDR2 FQNEAQ. The CDR3 covers 13 residues. The CDR3 reads CASSFGRDYEQYF. CDR3 nucleotide sequence: TGTGCCAGCAGCTTCGGCAGGGATTACGAGCAGTACTTC.

The rearrangement joins TRBV4-3 to TRBJ2-5; D is possibly TRBD2 (5 bases). The germline CDR1 and CDR2 sequences are LGHNA and YSLEER. Trimming took 3 bases from V and 0 from J, leaving 11 bases between them. The CDR3 runs to 15 residues. CDR3 in amino acids: CASSQGSAYQETQYF. For the CDR3, the DNA is TGCGCCAGCAGCCAGGGGAGCGCGTACCAAGAGACCCAGTACTTC.

The chain recombines TRBV4-1 with TRBJ1-1, with TRBD1 identical over 12 bases. Germline V gene sequence: CDR1 MGHRA, CDR2 YSYEKL. With 1 base clipped from V and 5 bases from J, the junction kept 14 bases outside the gene matches. The CDR3 spans 19 residues. CDR3 loop: CASSQVGLRDRGLGTEAFF. CDR3 sequence (DNA): TGCGCCAGCAGCCAAGTAGGATTGCGGGACAGGGGGCTGGGGACTGAAGCTTTCTTT.

The CDR3 protein is CAWMEGTTNEKLFF. For the CDR3, the DNA is TGTGCCTGGATGGAGGGAACAACTAATGAAAAACTGTTTTTT. This chain links TRBV30 with TRBJ1-4; D gene ambiguous. CDR3 length equals 14 residues. CDR1 is GTSNPN, CDR2 SVGIG, per germline (reference sequence). Trimming pared 4 bases from V and 0 bases from J, leaving 9 bases between.

V gene TRBV21-1 combines with J gene TRBJ2-1; TRBD2 was called by the table and not checked on the DNA. TRBV21-1 represents a pseudogene. CDR3 length equals 18 residues. DNA for the CDR3: TGTGCCAGCAGCAAAGGGGATAGCGGGGCCCTTTACTGGAATGAGCAGTTCTTC. Translated: CASSKGDSGALYWNEQFF.

The rearrangement links TRBV7-8 to TRBJ2-1, with a possible D match to TRBD2 (5 bases). V shed 3 bases and J shed 3 bases, with 24 bases lying between them. Germline-derived CDR1 and CDR2 are SGHVS and FQNEAQ. The CDR3 loop spans 19 amino acids. CDR3 DNA sequence: TGTGCCAGCAGCTTGGTAACGCAGGAGGAGTACAGTCTCTACAATGAGCAGTTCTTC. Amino acids: CASSLVTQEEYSLYNEQFF. The whole variable domain, remainder taken from reference TRBV7-8 and TRBJ2-1, is GAGVSQSPRYKVAKRGQDVALRCDPISGHVSLFWYQQALGQGPEFLTYFQNEAQLDKSGLPSDRFFAERPEGSVSTLKIQRTQQEDSAVYLCASSLVTQEEYSLYNEQFFGPGTRLTVL.

The chain uses TRBV15 and TRBJ2-1; TRBD2 is a possible D gene (6 bases). The CDR3 is 12 residues long. Germline V CDR1 and CDR2: LNHNV, YYDKDF (reference sequence). V was trimmed by 5 bases and J by 7 bases, leaving 9 bases between them. The CDR3 region has the DNA TGTGCCACCAGCCTGGACTATAATGAGCAGTTCTTC. Residues: CATSLDYNEQFF.

In its sample, this clone was seen once. The rearrangement uses TRBV10-2 and TRBJ1-5, with 9 nucleotides matching TRBD1. The CDR3 runs 15 residues. Trimming took 2 bases from V and 7 from J; bases not matched to a gene: 6. CDR1 and CDR2 from the germline V gene are WSHSY and SAAADI. CDR3 in amino acids: CASSEPGTGWQPQHF. The DNA of the CDR3 is TGCGCCAGCAGTGAGCCTGGGACAGGGTGGCAGCCCCAGCATTTT.

The gene calls are TRBV18 and TRBJ2-1, with no clear D. The CDR3 consists of 13 residues. CDR1 and CDR2 (germline): KGHSH, LQKENI. V dropped 3 bases and J dropped 5 bases, with 8 bases sitting between them. The CDR3 protein is CASSPSVNNEQFF. In DNA, the CDR3 is TGTGCCAGCTCACCCTCAGTGAACAATGAGCAGTTCTTC.

This clone was found once. The chain links TRBV4-2 to TRBJ2-5; D not resolved. From germline, CDR1 is LGHNA and CDR2 YNFKEQ. V lost 0 bases and J 2 bases, leaving 7 bases between the germline ends. This CDR3 has 14 amino acids. CDR3 residues: CASSQEALQETQYF. CDR3 DNA: TGTGCCAGCAGCCAAGAGGCATTACAAGAGACCCAGTACTTC.

The chain uses TRBV4-1 and TRBJ2-3; tentative D call: TRBD1 (5 bases). Germline assignment: CDR1 MGHRA and CDR2 YSYEKL. This CDR3 has 17 residues. Trimming took off 1 base at V and 0 bases at J, with 14 bases between the two ends. CDR3 sequence (DNA): TGCGCCAGCAGCCAAGTTCTCAGGGCATCTAGCACAGATACGCAGTATTTT. Protein: CASSQVLRASSTDTQYF.